The present T cell receptor (beta chain) was sequenced within a study of tumor-infiltrating lymphocytes in localized non-small cell lung cancer. Across the study: Each patient gave resected tumor and non-adjacent uninvolved lung tissue. Findings of the study overall: Tumors had more T cell infiltration than uninvolved lung, per TCRbeta sequencing and CD3 counts. Not all patients were TCR sequenced, owing to tissue quantity. IM1 and IM2 tumors showed no difference in T-cell fraction.

Libraries were prepared by immunoSEQ multiplex PCR; TCRdb keeps only in-frame clonotypes and omits some of them. The sample has about 6,400 clones, 76% seen once. For this clone: The antigen is unknown.

The specimen was uninvolved lung tissue not adjacent to the tumor. The receptor was isolated from a human donor with non-small cell lung cancer.

This CDR3 reads CASSQEGQFANTGELFF. CDR3 in DNA: TGTGCCAGCAGCCAAGAGGGACAGTTCGCGAACACCGGGGAGCTGTTTTTT. The chain recombines TRBV4-2 with TRBJ2-2; TRBD1 matches 7 bases. The CDR3 extends over 17 amino acids. J was trimmed by 0 bases and V by 0 bases; bases with no gene match: 4. In germline, CDR1 is LGHNA, CDR2 YNFKEQ.